Sequencing of this T cell receptor beta chain was carried out in a study of PD-1 blockade in classical Hodgkin lymphoma. Germline V gene data show CDR1 as ENHRY and CDR2 as SYGVKD. The CDR3 extends over 12 amino acids. The V end lost 4 bases, the J end lost 4 bases, and 5 bases lay between the germline ends. Generated by immunoSEQ multiplex PCR, the TCRdb table keeps only in-frame clones and is missing some. The data hold about 93,000 clones, with roughly 80% observed a single time. Each patient's relapse followed autologous stem cell transplantation, and brentuximab vedotin exposure varied. This sequence originates from a human donor with classical Hodgkin lymphoma. The chain recombines TRBV10-3 with TRBJ1-5; D not certain. The sample here was peripheral blood mononuclear cells (PBMCs), taken before the second cycle of nivolumab. The DNA of the CDR3 is TGTGCCATCAGTGTAACGAATCAGCCCCAGCATTTT. As protein: CAISVTNQPQHF.